This T cell receptor beta chain stems from a study of control samples from healthy donors and cancer patients. Profiling relied on immunoSEQ multiplex PCR, and the TCRdb table lists in-frame clones only, not all of them. The table has roughly 88,000 clones, around four fifths seen once. The CDR3 contains 13 residues. The germline CDR1 and CDR2 sequences are KGHSH and LQKENI. V lost 6 bases and J 5 bases, leaving 13 bases between the germline ends. The chain links TRBV18 to TRBJ1-1; D remains unclear. This clonotype was obtained from a man between 25 and 39 years old in good health. Sequenced input: blood. CDR3 loop: CASSLAEGTEAFF. The CDR3 DNA sequence: TGTGCCAGCTCCCTAGCTGAGGGAACTGAAGCTTTCTTT.